The present TCR beta chain was sequenced within a study of T cell responses to AZD1222 COVID-19 vaccine. Overall study findings and caveats: Of the AZD1222 recipients, only 5 or 6 were seropositive at baseline.

This CDR3 spans 13 amino acids. CDR1 and CDR2 (germline): SGHTA, FQGNSA. Trimming took off 8 bases at V and 5 bases at J, with 16 bases between the two ends. Here immunoSEQ multiplex PCR was the method, and the copy in TCRdb shows in-frame clones only, minus some. The sample consists of about 100,000 clones, more than 75% of them appearing once. With respect to this clone: As yet, its antigen is unknown.

Sequences were derived from peripheral blood, sampled on day 0 of AZD1222 vaccination. The rearrangement uses TRBV7-2 and TRBJ2-7; possible D gene TRBD2, 5 bases. This sequence originates from an adult in good health. The CDR3: CASARGPSDEQYF. The CDR3 DNA reads as TGTGCCAGCGCTCGGGGTCCGTCAGACGAGCAGTACTTC.